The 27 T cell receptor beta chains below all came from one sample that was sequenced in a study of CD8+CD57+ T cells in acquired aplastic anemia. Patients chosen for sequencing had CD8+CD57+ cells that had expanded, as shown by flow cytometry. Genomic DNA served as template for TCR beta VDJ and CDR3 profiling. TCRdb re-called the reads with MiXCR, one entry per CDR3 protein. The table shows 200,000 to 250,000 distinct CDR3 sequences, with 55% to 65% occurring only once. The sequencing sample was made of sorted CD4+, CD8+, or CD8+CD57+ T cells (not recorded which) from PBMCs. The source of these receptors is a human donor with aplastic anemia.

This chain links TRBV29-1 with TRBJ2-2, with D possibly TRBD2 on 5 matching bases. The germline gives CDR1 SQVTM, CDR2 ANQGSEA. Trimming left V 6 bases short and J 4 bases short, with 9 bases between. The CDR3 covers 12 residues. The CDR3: CSVIRGTGELFF. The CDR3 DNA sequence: TGCAGCGTGATACGGGGCACCGGGGAGCTGTTTTTT.

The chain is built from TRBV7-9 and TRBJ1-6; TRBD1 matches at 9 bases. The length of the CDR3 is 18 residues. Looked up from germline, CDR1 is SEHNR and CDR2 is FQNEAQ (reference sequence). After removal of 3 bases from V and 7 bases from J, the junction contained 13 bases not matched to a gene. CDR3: CASSFRGTGRAVNSPLHF. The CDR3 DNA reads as TGTGCCAGCAGCTTCAGAGGGACAGGGAGGGCGGTCAATTCACCCCTCCACTTT.

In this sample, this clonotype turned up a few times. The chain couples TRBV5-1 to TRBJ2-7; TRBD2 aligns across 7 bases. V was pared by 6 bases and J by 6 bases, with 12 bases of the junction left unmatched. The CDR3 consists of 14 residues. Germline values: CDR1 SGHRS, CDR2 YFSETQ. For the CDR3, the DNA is TGCGCCAGCACCTGGGGAGGGATCGGCTCCGAGCAGTACTTC. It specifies CASTWGGIGSEQYF.

The CDR3 DNA follows: TGCATTGGGATTCGTAACACTGAAGCTTTCTTT. It codes for CIGIRNTEAFF. V and J are TRBV20-1 and TRBJ1-1, with unresolved D. The CDR3 runs 11 residues. Germline CDR1 and CDR2: DFQATT and SNEGSKA (reference sequence).

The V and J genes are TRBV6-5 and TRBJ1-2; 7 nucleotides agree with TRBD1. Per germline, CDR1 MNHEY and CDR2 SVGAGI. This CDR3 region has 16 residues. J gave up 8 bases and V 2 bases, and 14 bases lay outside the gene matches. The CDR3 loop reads CASSYIGQAAKVGYTF. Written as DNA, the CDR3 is TGTGCCAGCAGTTACATCGGACAGGCAGCAAAGGTCGGCTACACCTTC.

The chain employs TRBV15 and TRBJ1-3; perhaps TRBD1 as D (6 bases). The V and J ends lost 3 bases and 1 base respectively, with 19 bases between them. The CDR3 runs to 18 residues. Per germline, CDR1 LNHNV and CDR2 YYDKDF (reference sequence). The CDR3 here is CATSSYTGRGASGNTIYF. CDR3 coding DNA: TGTGCCACCAGCAGTTACACCGGGCGGGGGGCGTCTGGAAACACCATATATTTT. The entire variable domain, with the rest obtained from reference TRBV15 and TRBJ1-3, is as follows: DAMVIQNPRYQVTQFGKPVTLSCSQTLNHNVMYWYQQKSSQAPKLLFHYYDKDFNNEADTPDNFQSRRPNTSFCFLDIRSPGLGDTAMYLCATSSYTGRGASGNTIYFGEGSWLTVV.

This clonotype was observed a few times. The CDR3 region is CATSSKGGGGPLHF. Written as DNA, the CDR3 is TGTGCCACCAGCTCGAAAGGGGGTGGGGGACCCCTCCACTTT. This chain links TRBV15 with TRBJ1-6; TRBD1 might be the D (6 bases). V was shortened by 5 bases and J by 12 bases, with 17 bases between the two germline ends. This CDR3 has 14 residues. Germline assignment: CDR1 LNHNV and CDR2 YYDKDF (reference sequence).

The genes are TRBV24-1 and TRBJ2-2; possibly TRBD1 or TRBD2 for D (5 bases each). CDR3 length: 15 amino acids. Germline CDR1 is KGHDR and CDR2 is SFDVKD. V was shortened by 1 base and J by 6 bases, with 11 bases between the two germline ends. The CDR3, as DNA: TGTGCCACCAGTGATTTTGGGGGTGCAGCCGGGGAGCTGTTTTTT. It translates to CATSDFGGAAGELFF.

The CDR3 is CASSIHPTDSYNSPLHF. DNA for the CDR3: TGTGCCAGTAGTATACACCCCACGGACAGCTATAATTCACCCCTCCACTTT. The rearrangement links TRBV19 to TRBJ1-6; D might be TRBD1 (6 bases). The germline V gene has CDR1 LNHDA and CDR2 SQIVND (reference sequence). This CDR3 comprises 17 residues. Trimming removed 2 bases from V and 3 bases from J, with 14 bases in between.

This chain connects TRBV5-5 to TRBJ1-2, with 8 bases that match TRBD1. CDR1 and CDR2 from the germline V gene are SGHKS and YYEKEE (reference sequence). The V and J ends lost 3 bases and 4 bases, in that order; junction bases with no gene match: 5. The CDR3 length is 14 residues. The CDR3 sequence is CASSWGQEGYGYTF. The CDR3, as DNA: TGTGCCAGCAGCTGGGGACAGGAGGGCTATGGCTACACCTTC.

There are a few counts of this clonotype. CDR3 coding DNA: TGTGCCAGCCTCGGGGGGACAGGGGTGTCCTACGAGCAGTACTTC. Translation: CASLGGTGVSYEQYF. This chain uses TRBV2 with TRBJ2-7, with 10 bases identical to TRBD1. Germline loops: CDR1 SNHLY, CDR2 FYNNEI. Unmatched junction bases numbered 8, after V lost 8 bases and J lost 1 base. The CDR3 contains 15 residues.

CDR3 in amino acids: CSASPEAHEQYF. CDR3 nucleotides: TGCAGTGCTAGCCCCGAGGCCCACGAGCAGTACTTC. The chain has TRBV20-1 and TRBJ2-7; D gene uncertain. The V end was cut by 3 bases, the J end by 5 bases, with 11 bases between. Germline CDR1 reads DFQATT; CDR2 reads SNEGSKA (reference sequence). The CDR3 consists of 12 residues.

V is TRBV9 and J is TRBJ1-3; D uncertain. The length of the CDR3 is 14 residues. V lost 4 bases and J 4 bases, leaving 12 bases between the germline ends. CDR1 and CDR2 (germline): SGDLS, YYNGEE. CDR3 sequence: CASSLLPGGNTIYF. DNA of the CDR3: TGTGCCAGCAGCTTACTCCCGGGGGGAAACACCATATATTTT.

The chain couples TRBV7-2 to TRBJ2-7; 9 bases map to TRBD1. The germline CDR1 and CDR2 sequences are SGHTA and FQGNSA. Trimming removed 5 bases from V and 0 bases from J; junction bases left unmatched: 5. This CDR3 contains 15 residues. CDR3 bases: TGTGCCAGCAGCCACCGGGACAGGGTCTCCTACGAGCAGTACTTC. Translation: CASSHRDRVSYEQYF.

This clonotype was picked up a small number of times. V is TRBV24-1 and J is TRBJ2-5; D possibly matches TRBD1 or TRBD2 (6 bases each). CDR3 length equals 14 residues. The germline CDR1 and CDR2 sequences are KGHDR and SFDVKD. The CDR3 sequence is CAGLGGRDQETQYF. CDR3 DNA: TGTGCGGGGCTCGGGGGCCGTGACCAAGAGACCCAGTACTTC.

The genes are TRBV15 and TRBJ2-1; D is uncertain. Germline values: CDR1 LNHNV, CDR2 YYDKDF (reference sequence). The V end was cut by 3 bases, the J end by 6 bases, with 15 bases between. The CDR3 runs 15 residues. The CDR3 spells CATSSPWVGGNEQFF. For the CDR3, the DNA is TGTGCCACCAGCAGCCCCTGGGTGGGTGGCAATGAGCAGTTCTTC.

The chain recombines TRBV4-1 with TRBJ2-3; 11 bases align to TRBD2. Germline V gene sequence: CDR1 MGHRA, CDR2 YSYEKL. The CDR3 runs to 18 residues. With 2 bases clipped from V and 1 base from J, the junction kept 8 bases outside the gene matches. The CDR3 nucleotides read TGCGCCAGCAGCCAACAGACTAGCGGGACTAAAGGCACAGATACGCAGTATTTT. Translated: CASSQQTSGTKGTDTQYF.

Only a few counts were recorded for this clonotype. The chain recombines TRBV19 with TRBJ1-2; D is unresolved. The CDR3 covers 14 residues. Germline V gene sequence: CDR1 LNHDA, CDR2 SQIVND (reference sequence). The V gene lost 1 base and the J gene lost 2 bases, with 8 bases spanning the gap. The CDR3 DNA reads TGTGCCAGTAGTATAGGGACTTCGAACTATGGCTACACCTTC. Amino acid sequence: CASSIGTSNYGYTF.

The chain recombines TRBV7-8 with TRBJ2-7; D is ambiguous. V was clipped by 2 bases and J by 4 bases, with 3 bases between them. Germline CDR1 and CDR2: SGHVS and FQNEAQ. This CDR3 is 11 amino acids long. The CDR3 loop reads CASSLRYEQYF. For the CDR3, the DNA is TGTGCCAGCAGCTTAAGATACGAGCAGTACTTC.

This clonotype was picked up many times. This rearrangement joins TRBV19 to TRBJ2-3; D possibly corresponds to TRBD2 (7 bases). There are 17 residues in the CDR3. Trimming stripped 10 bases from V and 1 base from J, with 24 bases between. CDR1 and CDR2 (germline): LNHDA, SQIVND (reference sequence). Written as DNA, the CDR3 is TGTGCCACCACCCCCCGGTGGGGGGGGGCGCGCACAGATACGCAGTATTTT. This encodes CATTPRWGGARTDTQYF. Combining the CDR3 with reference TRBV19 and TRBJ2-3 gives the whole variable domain DGGITQSPKYLFRKEGQNVTLSCEQNLNHDAMYWYRQDPGQGLRLIYYSQIVNDFQKGDIAEGYSVSREKKESFPLTVTSAQKNPTAFYLCATTPRWGGARTDTQYFGPGTRLTVL.

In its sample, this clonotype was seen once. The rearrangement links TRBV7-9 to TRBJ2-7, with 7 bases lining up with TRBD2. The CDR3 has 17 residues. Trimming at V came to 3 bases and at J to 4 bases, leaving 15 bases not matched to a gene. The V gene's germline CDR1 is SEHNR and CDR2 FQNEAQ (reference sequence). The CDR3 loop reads CASSLPRGRVGRYEQYF. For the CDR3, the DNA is TGTGCCAGCAGCTTGCCCCGAGGGAGGGTAGGTCGGTACGAGCAGTACTTC.

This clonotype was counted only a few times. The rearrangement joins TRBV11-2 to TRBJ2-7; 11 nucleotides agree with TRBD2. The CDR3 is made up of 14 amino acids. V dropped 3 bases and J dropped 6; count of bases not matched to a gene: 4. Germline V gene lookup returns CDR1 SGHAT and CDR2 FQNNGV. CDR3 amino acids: CASSFVAGGSEQYF. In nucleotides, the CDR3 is TGTGCCAGCAGCTTCGTAGCGGGAGGGAGCGAGCAGTACTTC.

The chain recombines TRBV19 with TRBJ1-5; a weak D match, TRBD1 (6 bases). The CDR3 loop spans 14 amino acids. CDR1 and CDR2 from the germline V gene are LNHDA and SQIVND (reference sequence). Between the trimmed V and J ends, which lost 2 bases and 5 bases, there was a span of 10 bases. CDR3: CASSIQGNHQPQHF. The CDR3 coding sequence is TGTGCCAGTAGTATACAGGGGAACCATCAGCCCCAGCATTTT.

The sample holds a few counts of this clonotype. The CDR3 nucleotides are TGTGCCACCAGTGATTTGGCGGGGTACGATGGCTACACCTTC. It is translated as CATSDLAGYDGYTF. V and J are TRBV24-1 and TRBJ1-2; D not resolved. Germline V gene lookup returns CDR1 KGHDR and CDR2 SFDVKD. The CDR3 is 14 residues long. V was shortened by 0 bases and J by 6 bases, with 10 bases between the two germline ends.

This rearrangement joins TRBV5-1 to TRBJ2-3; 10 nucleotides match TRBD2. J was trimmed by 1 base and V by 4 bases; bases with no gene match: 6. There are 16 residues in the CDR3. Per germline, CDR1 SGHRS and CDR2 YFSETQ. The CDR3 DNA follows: TGCGCCAGCAGCCCCTTTCTAGCGGGGGGCACAGATACGCAGTATTTT. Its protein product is CASSPFLAGGTDTQYF.

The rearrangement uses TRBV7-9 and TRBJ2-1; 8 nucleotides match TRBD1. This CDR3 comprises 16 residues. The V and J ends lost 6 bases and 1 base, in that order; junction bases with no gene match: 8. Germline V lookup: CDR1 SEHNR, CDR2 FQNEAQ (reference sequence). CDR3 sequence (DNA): TGTGCCAGCAGGCCCTACAGGGGGACGTCCTACAATGAGCAGTTCTTC. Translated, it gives CASRPYRGTSYNEQFF.

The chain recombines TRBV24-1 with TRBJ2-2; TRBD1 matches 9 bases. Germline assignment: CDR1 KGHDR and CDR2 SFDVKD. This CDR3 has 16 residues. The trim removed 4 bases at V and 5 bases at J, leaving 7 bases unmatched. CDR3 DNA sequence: TGTGCCACCAGTGAACCCGGGACAGGGAGGACCGGGGAGCTGTTTTTT. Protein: CATSEPGTGRTGELFF.